Following are 28 T cell receptor beta chains from one sample sequenced in a study of metastatic and nonmetastatic thyroid tumors. Every patient underwent thyroid surgery untreated. TCRdb reprocessed the PCR reads via MiXCR. The sample carries over 40,000 clones, 9.5% to 12% recorded once. The sequencing input was blood. The receptors come from a female donor with papillary thyroid cancer or a benign thyroid nodule (not recorded which). Some clones in this sample may be carry-over from other donors' samples.

At least ten counts were recorded for this clone. This chain uses TRBV6-1 with TRBJ2-2; D is perhaps TRBD2 (5 bases). This CDR3 is built from 15 residues. Looked up from germline, CDR1 is MNHNS and CDR2 is SASEGT. The V and J ends lost 4 bases and 1 base respectively, with 10 bases between them. The CDR3 DNA sequence: TGTGCCAGCAGTGCGGCTGGAGGGAACACCGGGGAGCTGTTTTTT. Residues: CASSAAGGNTGELFF.

This clone came up many times. The V and J genes are TRBV9 and TRBJ2-1, with 8 bases aligning to TRBD2. CDR1 is SGDLS and CDR2 is YYNGEE in the germline V gene. V dropped 4 bases and J dropped 8; count of bases not matched to a gene: 8. This CDR3 has 14 residues. The chain's CDR3 is CASSPRLAWDEQFF. The CDR3, as DNA: TGTGCCAGCAGCCCTCGACTAGCGTGGGATGAGCAGTTCTTC.

At least ten counts were recorded for this clone. The rearrangement joins TRBV18 to TRBJ2-6; unclear D gene. The CDR3 has 16 residues. Per the germline V gene, CDR1 is KGHSH and CDR2 is LQKENI. V was pared by 2 bases and J by 0 bases, with 8 bases between. DNA of the CDR3: TGTGCCAGCTCACCAAAGGGTCTCTCTGGGGCCAACGTCCTGACTTTC. It is translated as CASSPKGLSGANVLTF.

This clone was detected ten times or more. The rearrangement uses TRBV30 and TRBJ1-5; no clear D. V was cut by 0 bases and J by 0 bases, with 9 bases left in between. Germline CDR1 is GTSNPN and CDR2 is SVGIG (reference sequence). The CDR3 is 15 amino acids. The CDR3 nucleotides read TGTGCCTGGAGTGTGGGCGATTATAGCAATCAGCCCCAGCATTTT. Translation: CAWSVGDYSNQPQHF.

On this clone itself: A much larger clone differs from this one at a single base, so this may be a read error. The sample holds other DNA sequences that translate to the same CDR3. The chain carries TRBV9 and TRBJ2-5; D is ambiguous. The CDR3 contains 13 residues. CDR1 SGDLS and CDR2 YYNGEE come from the germline V gene. CDR3 sequence reads: CASSVDLGETQYF. The CDR3 nucleotides are TGTGCCAGCAGTGTAGATCTGGGGGAGACCCAGTACTTC. The full variable domain, rest sourced from reference TRBV9 and TRBJ2-5, is DSGVTQTPKHLITATGQRVTLRCSPRSGDLSVYWYQQSLDQGLQFLIQYYNGEERAKGNILERFSAQQFPDLHSELNLSSLELGDSALYFCASSVDLGETQYFGPGTRLLVL.

In this sample, this clone turned up many times. This chain links TRBV4-1 with TRBJ1-4; tentative D call: TRBD1 (5 bases). The CDR3 loop spans 15 amino acids. V was trimmed by 1 base and J by 8 bases, leaving 14 bases between them. Germline V gene data show CDR1 as MGHRA and CDR2 as YSYEKL. The CDR3 region has the DNA TGCGCCAGCAGCCAAGCCGGGACCTTGGGAGAAAAACTGTTTTTT. Translation: CASSQAGTLGEKLFF.

At least ten counts were recorded for this clone. CDR3 protein: CASSRLAATYNEQFF. The DNA for the CDR3 is TGTGCCAGCAGCAGACTAGCGGCGACCTACAATGAGCAGTTCTTC. The rearrangement links TRBV2 to TRBJ2-1; TRBD2 matches 9 bases. The CDR3 has 15 residues. The germline CDR1 and CDR2 sequences are SNHLY and FYNNEI. The J segment lost 2 bases and the V segment lost 6 bases, leaving 5 bases of the junction unmatched.

This clone was counted many times. The CDR3 here is CASSTGAGSPLHF. Here the CDR3 DNA reads TGTGCCAGCAGTACAGGGGCAGGTTCACCCCTCCACTTT. V is TRBV12-3 or TRBV12-4 and J is TRBJ1-6; TRBD1 matches at 7 bases. The CDR3 sequence is 13 residues long. V was clipped by 5 bases and J by 9 bases; unmatched bases: 4.

This clone was observed many times. The rearrangement joins TRBV19 to TRBJ2-5; D is possibly TRBD2 (7 bases). Trimming pared 10 bases from V and 4 bases from J, leaving 22 bases between. Germline CDR1 and CDR2: LNHDA and SQIVND (reference sequence). The length of the CDR3 is 15 residues. CDR3 coding DNA: TGTGCCACCGCTAGGGTAGCGGGCAGGGGAGAGACCCAGTACTTC. This sequence encodes CATARVAGRGETQYF. The full variable domain, in which reference TRBV19 and TRBJ2-5 provide the parts outside the CDR3, is DGGITQSPKYLFRKEGQNVTLSCEQNLNHDAMYWYRQDPGQGLRLIYYSQIVNDFQKGDIAEGYSVSREKKESFPLTVTSAQKNPTAFYLCATARVAGRGETQYFGPGTRLLVL.

This clone was detected many times. The chain combines TRBV20-1 with TRBJ1-1; D call uncertain. Germline CDR1 and CDR2: DFQATT and SNEGSKA (reference sequence). This CDR3 region has 13 residues. The ends were cut back, 3 bases at V and 1 base at J, with 9 bases in the middle. The chain's CDR3 is CSASVFGNTEAFF. CDR3 DNA: TGCAGTGCTAGTGTTTTCGGGAACACTGAAGCTTTCTTT.

This clone was seen at least ten times. This chain uses TRBV6-2 or TRBV6-3 with TRBJ1-5; D is possibly TRBD1 (5 bases). Per germline, CDR1 MNHEY and CDR2 SVGEGT. Trimming left V 4 bases short and J 4 bases short, with 11 bases between. This CDR3 comprises 14 residues. The CDR3 protein is CASSLLPGNQPQHF. DNA of the CDR3: TGTGCCAGCAGTTTACTCCCAGGGAATCAGCCCCAGCATTTT.

Ten or more counts support this clone. V gene TRBV28 combines with J gene TRBJ1-2, with TRBD1 identical over 9 bases. Germline V gives CDR1 MDHEN, CDR2 SYDVKM. CDR3 length: 14 residues. The junction had 9 bases not matched to a gene; V was cut back by 5 bases and J by 8 bases. The CDR3 reads CASSVTGGTLGYTF. The CDR3 nucleotides read TGTGCCAGCAGTGTGACAGGGGGAACGTTGGGCTACACCTTC.

This clone was seen a single time. V and J are TRBV11-2 and TRBJ2-7; D possibly matches TRBD1 or TRBD2 (6 bases each). Trimming removed 5 bases at V and 7 bases at J, with 15 bases between. There are 13 residues in the CDR3. Germline-derived CDR1 and CDR2 are SGHAT and FQNNGV. CDR3 loop: CASSDPGAWEQYF. CDR3 sequence (DNA): TGTGCCAGCAGCGATCCGGGGGCTTGGGAGCAGTACTTC.

J is TRBJ2-7 and V is TRBV2, with 13 bases matching TRBD2. The CDR3 has 15 residues. Germline V gene data show CDR1 as SNHLY and CDR2 as FYNNEI. V lost 6 bases, J lost 3 bases, and 5 bases stayed unmatched. This CDR3 is CASRDRTSGSYEQYV. In DNA, the CDR3 is TGTGCCAGCAGGGATAGGACTAGCGGGAGCTACGAGCAGTACGTC.

This clone was seen many times. With a much larger clone just one base away, this may be a read error. The chain couples TRBV20-1 to TRBJ2-1, with 12 bases matching TRBD2. The CDR3 is made up of 17 amino acids. V gave up 0 bases and J gave up 11 bases; unmatched junction bases: 14. Germline CDR1 and CDR2: DFQATT and SNEGSKA (reference sequence). CDR3: CSARDLRLAGVRGKQFF. The DNA of the CDR3 is TGCAGTGCTAGAGATCTCCGACTAGCGGGAGTACGAGGTAAGCAGTTCTTC.

This clone occurred many times. V is TRBV5-5 and J is TRBJ1-1; TRBD1 aligns across 9 bases. Germline loops: CDR1 SGHKS, CDR2 YYEKEE (reference sequence). Trimming took 1 base from V and 1 from J; bases not matched to a gene: 8. The CDR3 covers 17 residues. CDR3 bases: TGTGCCAGCAGCTTGAACAGGGGGCTGGGAACGAACACTGAAGCTTTCTTT. This encodes CASSLNRGLGTNTEAFF.

For this clone: A read error may explain this, as a much larger clone is one base away. The same CDR3 is also encoded by other DNA sequences in this sample. V is TRBV7-8 and J is TRBJ2-1; D might be TRBD2 (6 bases). CDR1 and CDR2 from the germline V gene are SGHVS and FQNEAQ. This CDR3 is 14 amino acids long. The germline V and J ends were trimmed by 6 bases and 5 bases, with 14 bases remaining between them. CDR3 DNA: TGTGCCAGCAGTTCCCGGACGGGGGACAATGAGCAGTTCTTC. It is translated as CASSSRTGDNEQFF.

The table lists this clone with many counts. This chain links TRBV6-2 or TRBV6-3 with TRBJ2-5; D is possibly TRBD1 or TRBD2 (5 bases each). The germline CDR1 and CDR2 sequences are MNHEY and SVGEGT. The CDR3 loop spans 14 amino acids. The V and J ends lost 8 bases and 7 bases respectively, with 20 bases between them. The CDR3 coding sequence is TGTGCCAGCCTCTGGGGACCCCAAGCCGGGACCCAGTACTTC. Translation: CASLWGPQAGTQYF.

At least ten counts were recorded for this clone. V gene TRBV24-1 combines with J gene TRBJ1-2; D unresolved. From germline, CDR1 is KGHDR and CDR2 SFDVKD. This CDR3 contains 13 residues. V lost 7 bases to trimming and J lost 4 bases, with 12 bases between them. CDR3 coding DNA: TGTGCCACCAGCGGAGACGTTGCCTATGGCTACACCTTC. Protein sequence: CATSGDVAYGYTF.

This clone appeared many times. The gene calls are TRBV3-1 and TRBJ1-3, with TRBD1 matching over 9 bases. CDR3 size: 13 residues. Germline CDR1 is LGHDT and CDR2 is YNNKEL (reference sequence). The V and J ends lost 7 bases and 4 bases, in that order; junction bases with no gene match: 2. In DNA, the CDR3 is TGTGCCAGCAAAGACAGGGGGGGAAACACCATATATTTT. Encoded protein: CASKDRGGNTIYF.

This clone was picked up many times. V and J are TRBV7-3 and TRBJ2-2, with 7 bases matching TRBD2. CDR3 length: 15 residues. Unmatched junction bases numbered 7, after V lost 5 bases and J lost 4 bases. Germline-derived CDR1 and CDR2 are SGHTA and FQGTGA. CDR3 bases: TGTGCCAGCAGCCACCGGGAGGCGGGCACCGGGGAGCTGTTTTTT. This encodes CASSHREAGTGELFF.

This clone was picked up many times. The V call is TRBV27, the J call TRBJ2-2, with 8 bases aligning to TRBD1. Per germline, CDR1 MNHEY and CDR2 SMNVEV (reference sequence). V lost 6 bases, J lost 1 base, and 4 bases stayed unmatched. This CDR3 comprises 15 residues. CDR3 sequence: CASRTGTGNTGELFF. DNA of the CDR3: TGTGCCAGCAGGACCGGGACAGGGAACACCGGGGAGCTGTTTTTT.

This clone was recorded many times. This sequence joins TRBV20-1 and TRBJ1-2; 8 bases align to TRBD1. Trimming at V came to 5 bases and at J to 8 bases, leaving 13 bases not matched to a gene. The CDR3 spans 14 residues. Germline lookup yields CDR1 DFQATT and CDR2 SNEGSKA (reference sequence). As DNA, the CDR3 is TGCAGTGCTCGAGGCGACAGGGGATTGGGGGGCTACACCTTC. This encodes CSARGDRGLGGYTF.

The J gene is TRBJ2-1, the V gene TRBV5-1; 7 nucleotides match TRBD2. The germline CDR1 and CDR2 sequences are SGHRS and YFSETQ. This CDR3 has 15 residues. V shed 4 bases and J 5 bases; nucleotides not matched to a gene: 9. DNA for the CDR3: TGCGCCAGCAGCCCATCCGGGACTATGAACAATGAGCAGTTCTTC. Translation: CASSPSGTMNNEQFF. Using reference TRBV5-1 and TRBJ2-1 for the parts outside the CDR3, the full variable domain is KAGVTQTPRYLIKTRGQQVTLSCSPISGHRSVSWYQQTPGQGLQFLFEYFSETQRNKGNFPGRFSGRQFSNSRSEMNVSTLELGDSALYLCASSPSGTMNNEQFFGPGTRLTVL.

This clone was seen repeatedly, ten times or more. The rearrangement links TRBV28 to TRBJ1-5, with D unclear. CDR3 length: 16 amino acids. Trimming stripped 2 bases from V and 7 bases from J, with 18 bases between. Germline values: CDR1 MDHEN, CDR2 SYDVKM. The DNA of the CDR3 is TGTGCCAGCAGTTTAAAGTATGGGAGCTTCGCCCAGCCCCAGCATTTT. Translated: CASSLKYGSFAQPQHF.

This clone has at least ten counts. The chain employs TRBV6-2 or TRBV6-3 and TRBJ2-5; perhaps TRBD1 as D (5 bases). Trimming pared 6 bases from V and 4 bases from J, leaving 15 bases between. This CDR3 contains 14 residues. From germline, CDR1 is MNHEY and CDR2 SVGEGT. CDR3 protein: CASRLGGQGETQYF. In DNA, the CDR3 is TGTGCCAGCAGGTTGGGCGGCCAGGGAGAGACCCAGTACTTC.

There are many counts of this clone. The V call is TRBV12-3 or TRBV12-4, the J call TRBJ2-7; D unclear. V gave up 3 bases and J gave up 4 bases, with 4 bases separating them. This CDR3 has 11 residues. The DNA of the CDR3 is TGTGCCAGCAGTTTTCAGTACGAGCAGTACTTC. This gives the protein CASSFQYEQYF.

This clone was recorded at least ten times. This chain's CDR3 is CASSPTTQGTGNTIYF. CDR3 DNA sequence: TGTGCCAGCAGCCCAACTACACAGGGGACTGGAAACACCATATATTTT. The chain is built from TRBV4-2 and TRBJ1-3, with 7 bases identical to TRBD1. This CDR3 contains 16 residues. Trimming cost V 4 bases and J 2 bases; bases outside gene matches: 8. Germline lookup yields CDR1 LGHNA and CDR2 YNFKEQ.